Listed here are 26 T cell receptor beta chains from one sample, sequenced in a study of cytomegalovirus exposure and HLA in healthy donors (dated by TCRdb to the late 2010s). The library came from the immunoSEQ multiplex PCR assay. For the multiplex PCR, a mixture combining 60 forward primers for TCR Vbeta segments and 13 reverse primers for TCR Jbeta segments was used. TCRdb holds this immuneACCESS table with in-frame rearrangements only. Some clones are missing; in checked studies, unresolved V genes explain under half, and the rest has no known cause. The sample table shows about 130,000 clones, and about 81% are seen once. The top ten constitute 5.5% to 6% of the sample. Source material: PBMCs. Receptors originate from a woman aged 40-49 years in good health and CMV-seropositive.

The chain joins TRBV7-9 to TRBJ2-7, with D possibly being TRBD1 (8 bases). The CDR3 contains 13 residues. Germline CDR1 is SEHNR and CDR2 is FQNEAQ (reference sequence). V lost 5 bases to trimming and J lost 7 bases, with 15 bases between them. Written as DNA, the CDR3 is TGTGCCAGCAGCCCCGGACAGGGACTAGAGCAGTACTTC. Translated: CASSPGQGLEQYF.

The chain employs TRBV5-6 and TRBJ1-6; 8 positions agree with TRBD1. Germline V gene sequence: CDR1 SGHDT, CDR2 YYEEEE. This CDR3 has 16 residues. The ends lost 0 bases at V and 4 bases at J; junction bases unmatched: 3. CDR3 in amino acids: CASSLGTGFYNSPLHF. DNA for the CDR3: TGTGCCAGCAGCTTGGGGACAGGGTTTTATAATTCACCCCTCCACTTT. Together with reference TRBV5-6 and TRBJ1-6, the CDR3 gives the full variable domain: DAGVTQSPTHLIKTRGQQVTLRCSPKSGHDTVSWYQQALGQGPQFIFQYYEEEERQRGNFPDRFSGHQFPNYSSELNVNALLLGDSALYLCASSLGTGFYNSPLHFGNGTRLTVT.

This rearrangement joins TRBV30 to TRBJ1-4; D is unresolved. Per the germline V gene, CDR1 is GTSNPN and CDR2 is SVGIG (reference sequence). This CDR3 has 13 residues. The V gene lost 1 base and the J gene lost 3 bases, with 6 bases spanning the gap. CDR3 amino acids: CAWSGGANEKLFF. Here the CDR3 DNA reads TGTGCCTGGAGTGGGGGAGCTAATGAAAAACTGTTTTTT.

The rearrangement uses TRBV5-6 and TRBJ2-7; D possibly corresponds to TRBD1 (5 bases). The CDR3 is made up of 14 amino acids. Germline CDR1 is SGHDT and CDR2 is YYEEEE. V was trimmed by 4 bases and J by 2 bases, leaving 13 bases between them. The CDR3 DNA follows: TGTGCCAGCAGCCCGACAGCTCTAACCTACGAGCAGTACTTC. Protein sequence: CASSPTALTYEQYF.

The V and J genes are TRBV5-1 and TRBJ1-5, with TRBD1 matching 7 bases. CDR3 size: 14 residues. The trim removed 1 base at V and 7 bases at J, leaving 5 bases unmatched. CDR1 is SGHRS and CDR2 is YFSETQ in the germline V gene. The CDR3 DNA reads as TGCGCCAGCAGCTTGACAGGGGCTGGGCAGCCCCAGCATTTT. Its translation: CASSLTGAGQPQHF.

CDR3 protein: CASSPGRTSGGADTQYF. CDR3 DNA sequence: TGTGCCAGCAGCCCAGGCCGGACTAGCGGGGGGGCCGATACGCAGTATTTT. The gene calls are TRBV11-3 and TRBJ2-3, with 15 bases fitting TRBD2. The germline CDR1 and CDR2 sequences are SGHNT and YENEEA. Trimming at V came to 5 bases and at J to 6 bases, leaving 9 bases not matched to a gene. The CDR3 is 17 residues long.

The gene calls are TRBV2 and TRBJ1-6; no clear D gene. V was clipped by 6 bases and J by 3 bases, with 6 bases between them. Germline loops: CDR1 SNHLY, CDR2 FYNNEI. This CDR3 region has 13 residues. For the CDR3, the DNA is TGTGCCAGCAGGGCACACTATAATTCACCCCTCCACTTT. This sequence encodes CASRAHYNSPLHF.

The V gene is TRBV9, the J gene TRBJ1-5; TRBD1 might be the D (5 bases). V was pared by 3 bases and J by 4 bases, with 23 bases between. In germline, CDR1 is SGDLS, CDR2 YYNGEE. CDR3 length: 18 residues. DNA of the CDR3: TGTGCCAGCAGCGCTTCGACAGCCGTTTTTTCCCTGAATCAGCCCCAGCATTTT. It encodes CASSASTAVFSLNQPQHF.

The rearrangement uses TRBV5-4 and TRBJ2-2; maybe TRBD1 (5 bases). The germline V gene has CDR1 SGHNT and CDR2 YYREEE (reference sequence). The CDR3 consists of 16 residues. V was shortened by 3 bases and J by 1 base, with 13 bases between the two germline ends. CDR3 sequence (DNA): TGTGCCAGCAGCTCGCCAGGGTTGGGGAACACCGGGGAGCTGTTTTTT. Translating gives CASSSPGLGNTGELFF. Filled out from reference TRBV5-4 and TRBJ2-2, the complete variable domain reads ETGVTQSPTHLIKTRGQQVTLRCSSQSGHNTVSWYQQALGQGPQFIFQYYREEENGRGNFPPRFSGLQFPNYSSELNVNALELDDSALYLCASSSPGLGNTGELFFGEGSRLTVL.

CDR3 nucleotides: TGTGCCAGCCATAGTTTAGGTGGTGGAGGGGGCCCCCAAGAGACCCAGTACTTC. Translated, it gives CASHSLGGGGGPQETQYF. The V call is TRBV28, the J call TRBJ2-5, with D possibly TRBD1 on 7 matching bases. V lost 8 bases to trimming and J lost 1 base, with 26 bases between them. Per the germline V gene, CDR1 is MDHEN and CDR2 is SYDVKM. The CDR3 loop spans 18 amino acids.

The gene calls are TRBV7-9 and TRBJ2-5; 8 bases line up with TRBD1. The CDR3 spans 17 residues. V was clipped by 5 bases and J by 5 bases; unmatched bases: 16. CDR1 and CDR2 (germline): SEHNR, FQNEAQ (reference sequence). The CDR3 DNA reads TGTGCCAGCAGCCTCCCTGGAGACAGGGGAGGATGGGAGACCCAGTACTTC. Amino acid sequence: CASSLPGDRGGWETQYF.

The rearrangement joins TRBV14 to TRBJ2-1; D unclear. This CDR3 has 13 residues. CDR1 is SGHDN, CDR2 FVKESK, per germline. Trimming left V 6 bases short and J 0 bases short, with 6 bases between. The CDR3 reads CASSRSSYNEQFF. The CDR3 DNA reads TGTGCCAGCAGTCGCAGCTCCTACAATGAGCAGTTCTTC.

J is TRBJ2-1 and V is TRBV5-1, with D perhaps TRBD2 (5 bases). V was pared by 2 bases and J by 7 bases, with 13 bases between. Per the germline V gene, CDR1 is SGHRS and CDR2 is YFSETQ. The CDR3 spans 14 residues. The CDR3 here is CASSFFGPGNEQFF. CDR3 DNA sequence: TGCGCCAGCAGCTTTTTTGGTCCGGGAAATGAGCAGTTCTTC.

The V and J genes are TRBV28 and TRBJ2-1; TRBD2 matches 9 bases. The CDR3 consists of 16 residues. V lost 5 bases to trimming and J lost 5 bases; unmatched junction nucleotides: 10. Per the germline V gene, CDR1 is MDHEN and CDR2 is SYDVKM. The CDR3 loop reads CASSRGLREGDNEQFF. CDR3 coding DNA: TGTGCCAGCAGTCGCGGGTTGCGGGAGGGTGACAATGAGCAGTTCTTC.

The V and J genes are TRBV5-3 and TRBJ2-7, with D possibly matching TRBD2 (5 bases). TRBV5-3 counts as an open reading frame of uncertain function. This CDR3 region has 16 residues. The V and J ends lost 9 bases and 2 bases respectively, with 24 bases between them. The CDR3 reads CATSVLAVLIPYEQYF. The CDR3 nucleotides are TGTGCCACTTCAGTCCTAGCTGTGTTGATTCCCTACGAGCAGTACTTC.

The chain combines TRBV6-1 with TRBJ2-7; 7 nucleotides agree with TRBD1. Germline CDR1 MNHNS, CDR2 SASEGT. After removal of 5 bases from V and 5 bases from J, the junction contained 9 bases not matched to a gene. The CDR3 is made up of 14 amino acids. In nucleotides, the CDR3 is TGTGCCAGCAGTCCCATGGGACAGACCCACGAGCAGTACTTC. Amino acid sequence: CASSPMGQTHEQYF.

The V call is TRBV25-1, the J call TRBJ2-1; no firm D call. Germline assignment: CDR1 MGHDK and CDR2 SYGVNS. The CDR3 contains 13 residues. V lost 4 bases, J lost 2 bases, and 6 bases lay in between. The CDR3 sequence is CASSAYAYNEQFF. In nucleotides, the CDR3 is TGTGCCAGCAGTGCCTACGCCTACAATGAGCAGTTCTTC.

The rearrangement joins TRBV7-8 to TRBJ2-1, with 12 bases lining up with TRBD2. V shed 4 bases, J shed 7 bases, and the junction held 11 bases outside the gene matches. This CDR3 spans 17 amino acids. Looked up from germline, CDR1 is SGHVS and CDR2 is FQNEAQ. Here the CDR3 reads CASSSPLTSGRLNEQFF. The CDR3 nucleotides are TGTGCCAGCAGCTCGCCCTTAACTAGCGGGAGGTTGAATGAGCAGTTCTTC.

The J gene is TRBJ2-1, the V gene TRBV6-1; D is unresolved. The germline V and J ends were trimmed by 1 base and 7 bases, with 8 bases remaining between them. From germline, CDR1 is MNHNS and CDR2 SASEGT. The CDR3 runs 13 residues. This CDR3 reads CASSEGIMNEQFF. The DNA for the CDR3 is TGTGCCAGCAGTGAAGGTATTATGAATGAGCAGTTCTTC.

This clone was observed once. The CDR3 spells CASSPRLADPQETQYF. As DNA, the CDR3 is TGCGCCAGCAGCCCCCGGCTAGCGGATCCTCAAGAGACCCAGTACTTC. This chain joins TRBV5-1 and TRBJ2-5; 7 positions agree with TRBD2. The germline V gene has CDR1 SGHRS and CDR2 YFSETQ. The CDR3 runs 16 residues. Trimming at V came to 4 bases and at J to 2 bases, leaving 11 bases not matched to a gene.

The chain couples TRBV5-4 to TRBJ1-1, with a weak D call TRBD1 (5 bases). Germline V gene lookup returns CDR1 SGHNT and CDR2 YYREEE (reference sequence). This CDR3 has 13 amino acids. Between the trimmed V and J ends, which lost 2 bases and 3 bases, there was a span of 8 bases. CDR3 nucleotides: TGTGCCAGCAGCTTCCAGGGTGACACTGAAGCTTTCTTT. It encodes CASSFQGDTEAFF.

This clone was detected once. The rearrangement uses TRBV6-5 and TRBJ2-1; D gene uncertain. Germline-derived CDR1 and CDR2 are MNHEY and SVGAGI. The CDR3 totals 12 residues. Trimming stripped 8 bases from V and 3 bases from J, with 8 bases between. The CDR3 loop reads CASCRSYNEQFF. The CDR3 region has the DNA TGTGCCAGCTGTCGGAGCTACAATGAGCAGTTCTTC.

This clone was picked up one time. The chain joins TRBV9 to TRBJ1-1, with unresolved D. In germline, CDR1 is SGDLS, CDR2 YYNGEE. V lost 0 bases and J lost 1, with 7 bases in between. The CDR3 loop spans 14 amino acids. CDR3 region: CASSVESRNTEAFF. For the CDR3, the DNA is TGTGCCAGCAGCGTAGAAAGTAGGAACACTGAAGCTTTCTTT.

This clone appeared a few times. The gene calls are TRBV19 and TRBJ1-6; D possibly corresponds to TRBD1 (6 bases). V lost 4 bases to trimming and J lost 6 bases, with 13 bases between them. Germline V lookup: CDR1 LNHDA, CDR2 SQIVND (reference sequence). This CDR3 comprises 15 residues. CDR3 sequence reads: CASSTAGGANSPLHF. CDR3 sequence (DNA): TGTGCCAGTAGTACCGCCGGGGGGGCTAATTCACCCCTCCACTTT. The full variable domain, with the rest looked up from reference TRBV19 and TRBJ1-6, is DGGITQSPKYLFRKEGQNVTLSCEQNLNHDAMYWYRQDPGQGLRLIYYSQIVNDFQKGDIAEGYSVSREKKESFPLTVTSAQKNPTAFYLCASSTAGGANSPLHFGNGTRLTVT.

The CDR3 DNA reads as TGTGCCAGCAGTGGGGTGACAGTATACAATGAGCAGTTCTTC. This codes for CASSGVTVYNEQFF. The rearrangement joins TRBV2 to TRBJ2-1, with TRBD1 as a possible D gene (5 bases). Trimming left V 4 bases short and J 4 bases short, with 11 bases between. Looked up from germline, CDR1 is SNHLY and CDR2 is FYNNEI. The CDR3 is 14 amino acids.

V gene TRBV21-1 combines with J gene TRBJ2-7; the table's D call of TRBD2 was not tested on the DNA. TRBV21-1 is a pseudogene. The CDR3 has 20 residues. CDR3 sequence reads: CASRGTGGQLAGMRNYEQYF. The CDR3 nucleotides read TGTGCCAGCAGAGGGACAGGGGGCCAACTAGCGGGAATGCGGAACTACGAGCAGTACTTC.